The clone carrying this T cell receptor (beta chain) was counted a few times. Time point reported: pre-sensitization, week 0. As to treatment: therapeutic diphenylcyclopropenone sensitization with weekly scalp DPC. Trimming left V 1 base short and J 5 bases short, with 9 bases between. Per germline, CDR1 LGHNA and CDR2 YSLEER. This CDR3 has 15 amino acids. This specimen comes from a study of human T cells and chemical hapten exposure. At the level of the study: TCR yields per sample varied, mainly owing to small pooled library volume differences.

TCRdb re-called the RACE reads with MiXCR, one entry per CDR3 protein. This table holds fewer than 150,000 distinct CDR3 sequences, approximately 13% found once. The J gene is TRBJ1-6, the V gene TRBV4-3, with D uncertain. The sequencing here drew on whole blood, taken in connection with sensitization to the hapten diphenylcyclopropenone (DPC). The receptor comes from a woman aged 18-30 years with alopecia areata. Some clones in this sample may be carry-over from other donors' samples. Written as DNA, the CDR3 is TGCGCCAGCAGCCAAGGGCAGGCAAATAATTCACCCCTCCACTTT. Protein product: CASSQGQANNSPLHF.